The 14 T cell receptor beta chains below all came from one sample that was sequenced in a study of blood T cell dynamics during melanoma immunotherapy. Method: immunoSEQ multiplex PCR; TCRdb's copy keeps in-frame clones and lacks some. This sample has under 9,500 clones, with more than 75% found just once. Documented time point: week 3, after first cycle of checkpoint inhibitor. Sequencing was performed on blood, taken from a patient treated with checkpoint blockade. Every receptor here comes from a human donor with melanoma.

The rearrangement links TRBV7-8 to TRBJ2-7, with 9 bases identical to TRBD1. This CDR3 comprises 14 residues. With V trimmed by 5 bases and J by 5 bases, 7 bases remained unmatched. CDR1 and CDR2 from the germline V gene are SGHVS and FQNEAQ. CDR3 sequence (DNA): TGTGCCAGCAGCCCTTCGGGACAGGGCGACGAGCAGTACTTC. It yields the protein CASSPSGQGDEQYF.

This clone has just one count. The chain's CDR3 is CASSPRGHEQYF. CDR3 DNA: TGTGCCAGCAGCCCCCGGGGGCACGAGCAGTACTTC. The rearrangement joins TRBV7-8 to TRBJ2-7, with D perhaps given as TRBD1 or TRBD2 (6 bases each). The CDR3 sequence is 12 residues long. V gave up 5 bases and J gave up 5 bases, with 10 bases separating them. Per germline, CDR1 SGHVS and CDR2 FQNEAQ.

CDR3 coding DNA: TGCGCCAGCCAAACAGAGAAGGGTGAAAAACTGTTTTTT. Translating gives CASQTEKGEKLFF. The chain carries TRBV5-1 and TRBJ1-4; unclear D gene. The germline gives CDR1 SGHRS, CDR2 YFSETQ. The CDR3 spans 13 residues. V lost 7 bases, J lost 7 bases, and 14 bases lay in between.

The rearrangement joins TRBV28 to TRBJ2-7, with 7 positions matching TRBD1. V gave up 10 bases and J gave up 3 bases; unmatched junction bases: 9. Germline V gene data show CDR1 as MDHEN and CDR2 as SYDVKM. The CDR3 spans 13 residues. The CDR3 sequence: CATETGLNYEQYF. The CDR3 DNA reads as TGTGCCACCGAGACAGGGTTAAACTACGAGCAGTACTTC.

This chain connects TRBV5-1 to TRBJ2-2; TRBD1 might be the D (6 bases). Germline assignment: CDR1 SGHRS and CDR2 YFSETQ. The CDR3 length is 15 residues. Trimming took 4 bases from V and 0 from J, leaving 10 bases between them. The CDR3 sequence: CASSAGQPNTGELFF. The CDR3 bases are TGCGCCAGCAGCGCTGGACAGCCGAACACCGGGGAGCTGTTTTTT.

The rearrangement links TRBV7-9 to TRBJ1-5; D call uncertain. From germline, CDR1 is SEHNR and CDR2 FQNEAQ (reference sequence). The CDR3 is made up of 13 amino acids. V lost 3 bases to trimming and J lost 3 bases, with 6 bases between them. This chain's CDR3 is CASSFGFNQPQHF. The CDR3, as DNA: TGTGCCAGCAGCTTTGGATTCAATCAGCCCCAGCATTTT.

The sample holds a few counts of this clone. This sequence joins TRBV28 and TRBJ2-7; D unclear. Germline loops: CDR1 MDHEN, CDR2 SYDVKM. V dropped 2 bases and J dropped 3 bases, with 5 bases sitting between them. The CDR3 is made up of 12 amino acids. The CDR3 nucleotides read TGTGCCAGCAGTTTAGGTGGCTACGAGCAGTACGTC. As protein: CASSLGGYEQYV.

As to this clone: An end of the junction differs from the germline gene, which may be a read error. CDR3 residues: CASRLGVARASDGYTF. CDR3 DNA: TGTGCCAGCAGATTGGGGGTCGCCAGGGCTTCCGATGGCTACACCTTC. The chain is built from TRBV5-5 and TRBJ1-2; perhaps TRBD1 as D (5 bases). Per the germline V gene, CDR1 is SGHKS and CDR2 is YYEKEE (reference sequence). The CDR3 has 16 amino acids.

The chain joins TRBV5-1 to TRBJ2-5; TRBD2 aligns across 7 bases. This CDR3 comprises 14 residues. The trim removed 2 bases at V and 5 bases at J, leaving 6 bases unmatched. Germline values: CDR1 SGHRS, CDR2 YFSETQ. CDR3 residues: CASSFFAGDETQYF. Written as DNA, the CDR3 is TGCGCCAGCAGCTTTTTCGCGGGAGACGAGACCCAGTACTTC.

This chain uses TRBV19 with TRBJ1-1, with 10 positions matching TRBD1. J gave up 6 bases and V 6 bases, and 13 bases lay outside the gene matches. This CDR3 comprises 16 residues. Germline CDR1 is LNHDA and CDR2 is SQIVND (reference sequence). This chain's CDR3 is CASRRTRQGAKAEAFF. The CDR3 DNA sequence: TGTGCCAGTAGACGAACAAGACAGGGGGCAAAGGCTGAAGCTTTCTTT. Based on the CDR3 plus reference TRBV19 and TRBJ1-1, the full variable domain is DGGITQSPKYLFRKEGQNVTLSCEQNLNHDAMYWYRQDPGQGLRLIYYSQIVNDFQKGDIAEGYSVSREKKESFPLTVTSAQKNPTAFYLCASRRTRQGAKAEAFFGQGTRLTVV.

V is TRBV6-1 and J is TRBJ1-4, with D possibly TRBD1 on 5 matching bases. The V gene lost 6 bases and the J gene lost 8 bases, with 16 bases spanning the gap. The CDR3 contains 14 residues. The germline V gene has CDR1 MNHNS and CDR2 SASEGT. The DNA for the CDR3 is TGTGCCAGCAGCGCAGGAAGGGAGGGGGAAAAACTGTTTTTT. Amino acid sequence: CASSAGREGEKLFF.

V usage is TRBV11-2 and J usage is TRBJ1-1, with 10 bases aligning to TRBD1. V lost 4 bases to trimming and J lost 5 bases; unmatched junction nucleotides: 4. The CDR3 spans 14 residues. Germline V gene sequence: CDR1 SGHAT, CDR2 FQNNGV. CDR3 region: CASSSDRGGTEAFF. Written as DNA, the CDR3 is TGTGCCAGCAGCTCGGACAGGGGGGGAACTGAAGCTTTCTTT.

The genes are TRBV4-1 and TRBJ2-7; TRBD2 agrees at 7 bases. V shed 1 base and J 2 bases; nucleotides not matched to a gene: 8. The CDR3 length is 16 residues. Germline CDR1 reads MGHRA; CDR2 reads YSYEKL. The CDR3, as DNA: TGCGCCAGCAGCCAAGGGGTCGGGGGGTCGCCCTACGAGCAGTACTTC. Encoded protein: CASSQGVGGSPYEQYF.

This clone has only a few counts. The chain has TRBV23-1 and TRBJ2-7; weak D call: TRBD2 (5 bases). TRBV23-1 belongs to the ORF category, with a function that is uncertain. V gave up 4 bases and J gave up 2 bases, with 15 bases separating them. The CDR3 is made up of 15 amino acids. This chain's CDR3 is CASSPGLAQPYEQYV. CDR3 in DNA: TGCGCCAGCAGTCCAGGACTCGCACAACCCTACGAGCAGTACGTC.